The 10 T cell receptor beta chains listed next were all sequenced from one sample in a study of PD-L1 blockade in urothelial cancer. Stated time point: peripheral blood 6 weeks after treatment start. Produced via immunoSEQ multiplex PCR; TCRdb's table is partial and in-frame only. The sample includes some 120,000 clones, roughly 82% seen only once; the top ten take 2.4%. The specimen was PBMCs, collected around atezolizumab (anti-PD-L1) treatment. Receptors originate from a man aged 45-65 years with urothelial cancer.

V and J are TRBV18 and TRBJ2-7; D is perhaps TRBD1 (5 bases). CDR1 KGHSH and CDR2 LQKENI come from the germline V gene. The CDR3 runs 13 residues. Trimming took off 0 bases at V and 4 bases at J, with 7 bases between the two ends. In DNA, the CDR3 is TGTGCCAGCTCACCACCGACAGATTACGAGCAGTACTTC. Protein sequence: CASSPPTDYEQYF.

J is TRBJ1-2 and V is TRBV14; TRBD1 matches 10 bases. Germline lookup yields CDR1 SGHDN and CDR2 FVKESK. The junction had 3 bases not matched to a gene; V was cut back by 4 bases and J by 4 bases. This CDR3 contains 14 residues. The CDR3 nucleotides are TGTGCCAGCAGCCCGACAGGGGGCCCCTATGGCTACACCTTC. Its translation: CASSPTGGPYGYTF.

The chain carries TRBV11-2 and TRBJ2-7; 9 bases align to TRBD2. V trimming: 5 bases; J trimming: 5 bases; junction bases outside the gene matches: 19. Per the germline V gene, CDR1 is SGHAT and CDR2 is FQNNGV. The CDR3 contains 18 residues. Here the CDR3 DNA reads TGTGCCAGCAGCCCCCGTGAAAAGGTAGCGGGAGTTGCCCACGAGCAGTACTTC. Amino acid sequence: CASSPREKVAGVAHEQYF.

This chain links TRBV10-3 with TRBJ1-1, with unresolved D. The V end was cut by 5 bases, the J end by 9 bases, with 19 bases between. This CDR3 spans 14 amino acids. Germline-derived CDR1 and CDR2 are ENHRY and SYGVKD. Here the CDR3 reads CAISTSQTQHKAFF. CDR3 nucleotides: TGTGCCATCAGTACCTCACAGACACAACATAAAGCTTTCTTT.

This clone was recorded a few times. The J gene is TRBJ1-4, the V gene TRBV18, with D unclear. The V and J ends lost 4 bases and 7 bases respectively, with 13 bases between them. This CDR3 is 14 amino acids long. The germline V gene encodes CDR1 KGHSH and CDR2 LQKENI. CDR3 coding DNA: TGTGCCAGCTCACATAAGAACAACCTTGAAAAACTGTTTTTT. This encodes CASSHKNNLEKLFF. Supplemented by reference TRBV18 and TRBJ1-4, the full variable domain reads NAGVMQNPRHLVRRRGQEARLRCSPMKGHSHVYWYRQLPEEGLKFMVYLQKENIIDESGMPKERFSAEFPKEGPSILRIQQVVRGDSAAYFCASSHKNNLEKLFFGSGTQLSVL.

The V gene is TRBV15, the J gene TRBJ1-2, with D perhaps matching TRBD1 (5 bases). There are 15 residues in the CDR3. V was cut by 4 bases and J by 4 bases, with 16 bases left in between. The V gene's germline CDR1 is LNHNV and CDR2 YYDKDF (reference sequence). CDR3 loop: CATSKPSTAAYGYTF. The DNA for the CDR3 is TGTGCCACCAGCAAGCCGTCGACAGCCGCCTATGGCTACACCTTC.

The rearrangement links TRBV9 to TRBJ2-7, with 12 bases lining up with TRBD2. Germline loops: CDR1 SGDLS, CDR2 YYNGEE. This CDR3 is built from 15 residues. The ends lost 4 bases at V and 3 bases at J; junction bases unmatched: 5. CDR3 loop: CASSPGLAGSYEQYF. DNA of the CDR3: TGTGCCAGCAGCCCTGGACTAGCGGGGAGCTACGAGCAGTACTTC.

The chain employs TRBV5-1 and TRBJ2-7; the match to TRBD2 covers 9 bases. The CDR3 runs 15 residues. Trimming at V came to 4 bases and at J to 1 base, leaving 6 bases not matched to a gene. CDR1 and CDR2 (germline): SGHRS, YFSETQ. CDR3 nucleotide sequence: TGCGCCAGCAGCCACTATAGCGGGGGTTCCTACGAGCAGTACTTC. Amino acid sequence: CASSHYSGGSYEQYF.

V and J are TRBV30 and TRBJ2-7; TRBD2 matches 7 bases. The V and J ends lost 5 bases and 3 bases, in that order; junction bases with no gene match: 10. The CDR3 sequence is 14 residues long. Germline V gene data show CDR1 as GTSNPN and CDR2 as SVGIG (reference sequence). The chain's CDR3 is CAWAERGWGYEQYF. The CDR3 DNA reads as TGTGCCTGGGCAGAGCGGGGTTGGGGCTACGAGCAGTACTTC.

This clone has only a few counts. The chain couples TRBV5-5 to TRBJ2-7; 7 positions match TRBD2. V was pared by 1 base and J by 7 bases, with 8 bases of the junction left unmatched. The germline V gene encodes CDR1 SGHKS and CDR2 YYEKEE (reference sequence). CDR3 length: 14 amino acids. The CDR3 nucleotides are TGTGCCAGCAGCTTGAATTTCGGGGGGAGGGAGCAGTACTTC. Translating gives CASSLNFGGREQYF. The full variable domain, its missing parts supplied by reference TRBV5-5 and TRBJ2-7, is DAGVTQSPTHLIKTRGQQVTLRCSPISGHKSVSWYQQVLGQGPQFIFQYYEKEERGRGNFPDRFSARQFPNYSSELNVNALLLGDSALYLCASSLNFGGREQYFGPGTRLTVT.